These T cell receptor beta chains were read from a single sample in a study of cytomegalovirus exposure and HLA in healthy donors. Using immunoSEQ multiplex PCR, the repertoire was profiled, and TCRdb retains in-frame clones only, with some absent. The data contain 150,000 to 200,000 clones, around 79% of them seen just once; the ten biggest clones take up around 0.4%. Material: PBMCs. The receptors come from a male donor in good health and CMV-seropositive. Each CDR3 is given with its conserved first and last residue. The D gene is left open where the match is weak. Where a row states a size, it is once, few, many or the class of an expanded clone; other rows omit it.

D	J	size	length	V	CDR3	DNA
NA	TRBJ2-3	NA	11	TRBV19	CASSNEDTQYF	TGTGCCAGTAGTAATGAGGATACGCAGTATTTT
TRBD1	TRBJ1-2	NA	15	TRBV6-5	CASSRSGTAFYGYTF	TGTGCCAGCAGTCGTTCCGGGACAGCTTTCTATGGCTACACCTTC
TRBD1	TRBJ2-7	NA	16	TRBV19	CASSTSGQGVGYEQYF	TGTGCCAGTAGCACATCAGGACAGGGAGTAGGCTACGAGCAGTACTTC
TRBD1	TRBJ2-2	NA	14	TRBV25-1	CASRGGWGTGELFF	TGTGCCAGCAGAGGGGGCTGGGGCACCGGGGAGCTGTTTTTT
TRBD1	TRBJ2-4	NA	15	TRBV19	CASSIFTGVKNIQYF	TGTGCCAGTAGTATCTTTACAGGGGTCAAAAACATTCAGTACTTC
TRBD2	TRBJ2-7	NA	15	TRBV9	CASSPSEGGPREQYF	TGTGCCAGCAGCCCATCGGAGGGAGGGCCGAGGGAGCAGTACTTC
NA	TRBJ2-5	NA	14	TRBV19	CASSIGSGQETQYF	TGTGCCAGTAGTATCGGGTCAGGGCAAGAGACCCAGTACTTC
TRBD1	TRBJ2-5	NA	16	TRBV9	CASSVVGTGGQETQYF	TGTGCCAGCAGCGTAGTAGGTACAGGGGGACAAGAGACCCAGTACTTC
TRBD1	TRBJ2-6	once	19	TRBV9	CASSVTHRGTGSGANVLTF	TGTGCCAGCAGCGTCACTCATCGCGGGACAGGGTCTGGGGCCAACGTCCTGACTTTC
TRBD2	TRBJ2-1	NA	15	TRBV5-4	CASSFSAGAGNEQFF	TGTGCCAGCAGCTTTTCGGCGGGAGCGGGGAATGAGCAGTTCTTC
TRBD1	TRBJ1-2	NA	15	TRBV6-5	CASSYPGTGSYGYTF	TGTGCCAGCAGTTACCCCGGGACAGGTTCCTATGGCTACACCTTC
TRBD2	TRBJ2-7	NA	18	TRBV7-2	CASSPRGFGAGGYYEQYF	TGTGCCAGCAGCCCAAGGGGATTTGGAGCGGGGGGTTACTACGAGCAGTACTTC
NA	TRBJ1-4	few	16	TRBV28	CASSLSKAATNEKLFF	TGTGCCAGCAGTTTATCTAAGGCGGCAACTAATGAAAAACTGTTTTTT
NA	TRBJ1-4	few	14	TRBV5-5	CASSKAGPNEKLFF	TGTGCCAGCAGCAAGGCAGGGCCGAATGAAAAACTGTTTTTT
TRBD2	TRBJ2-1	NA	19	TRBV9	CASSVGASGRARIDNEQFF	TGTGCCAGCAGCGTAGGGGCTAGCGGGAGGGCAAGGATTGACAATGAGCAGTTCTTC
TRBD2	TRBJ2-4	NA	15	TRBV7-3	CASSSGGAAKNIQYF	TGTGCCAGCAGTTCGGGGGGGGCGGCCAAAAACATTCAGTACTTC